This TCR beta chain was profiled in a study of regulatory T cells in long-lasting Graves disease. Indicated time point: newly diagnosed GD, antithyroid drugs for less than 3 months. With RNA extracted from PBMCs as input, the TCR library was made. Investigators prepared the TCR beta libraries by applying iRepertoire HTBI primers and Arm-PCR of CDR3 regions. TCRdb used MiXCR to reprocess the multiplex PCR reads, holding one entry per CDR3 protein. The sample holds about 560,000 distinct CDR3 sequences, about 16% seen once. The CDR3 contains 13 residues. The germline gives CDR1 MDHEN, CDR2 SYDVKM. Trimming pared 2 bases from V and 3 bases from J, leaving 8 bases between. Study-wide results and limits: TCR diversity was lower in persistent than newly diagnosed Graves' disease.

This clonotype was detected once. The antigen is unknown. These same records also appear under a second study, on T cells in Graves' hyperthyroidism and ophthalmopathy. From that second work: Diagnosis of hyperthyroidism was new in patients aged 18 to 65, and its duration was under 2 months. Initially, a first-round RT-PCR of the TCR CDR3 employed the HTBI primer set. Most thyroid clonotypes expanded above 0.001 appeared in blood too.

The material was peripheral blood mononuclear cells (PBMCs), obtained at new diagnosis, from a patient treated with antithyroid drugs. V and J are TRBV28 and TRBJ2-7; D possibly corresponds to TRBD1 (5 bases). This TCR came from a man aged 18-30 years with Graves disease. The CDR3 bases are TGTGCCAGCAGTTTAAGTGACAGCTACGAGCAGTACTTC. It yields the protein CASSLSDSYEQYF.